Sequencing of this TCR beta chain was carried out in a study of blood T cell repertoires in COVID-19. V lost 3 bases and J lost 4; bases outside the gene matches: 7. The CDR3 runs 15 residues. The V gene's germline CDR1 is LGHNA and CDR2 YNFKEQ. The protocol was immunoSEQ multiplex PCR, while the TCRdb copy is restricted to in-frame clones and leaves out a portion. The sample holds hundreds of thousands of clones, 80% to 90% seen once. Sequencing was carried out using PBMCs or T cells enriched from blood (not recorded which). This clonotype was obtained from a man aged 40-49 years in a cohort exposed to, infected with or recovered from COVID-19 (not recorded which). The rearrangement joins TRBV4-2 to TRBJ1-1; 8 nucleotides agree with TRBD1. The CDR3 nucleotides are TGTGCCAGCAGCCACTCGGACAGGGAGGGCACTGAAGCTTTCTTT. This encodes CASSHSDREGTEAFF.